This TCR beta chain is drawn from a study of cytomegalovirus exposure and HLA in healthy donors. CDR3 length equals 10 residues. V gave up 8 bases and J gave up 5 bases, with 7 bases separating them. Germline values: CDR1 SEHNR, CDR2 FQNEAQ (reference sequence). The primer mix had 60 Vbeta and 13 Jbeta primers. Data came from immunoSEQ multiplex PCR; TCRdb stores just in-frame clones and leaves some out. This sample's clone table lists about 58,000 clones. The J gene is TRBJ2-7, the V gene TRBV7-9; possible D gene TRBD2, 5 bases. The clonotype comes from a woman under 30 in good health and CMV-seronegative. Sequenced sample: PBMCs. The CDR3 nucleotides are TGTGCCAGCCGAGGGAACGAGCAGTACTTC. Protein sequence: CASRGNEQYF.